This TCR beta chain originates from a study of blood T cell repertoires in COVID-19. This CDR3 is 13 amino acids long. V was pared by 4 bases and J by 5 bases, with 8 bases between. Germline CDR1 and CDR2: SNHLY and FYNNEI. TCRdb's table, derived via immunoSEQ multiplex PCR, lists solely in-frame clones and lacks some. The table shows approximately 150,000 clones, with roughly four fifths occurring only once. The source material was peripheral blood. This clonotype was obtained from a man aged 55 to 70 with active or convalescent COVID-19. The V gene is TRBV2, the J gene TRBJ1-4; D not certain. This chain's CDR3 is CASSGTLNEKLFF. For the CDR3, the DNA is TGTGCCAGCAGTGGGACTCTAAATGAAAAACTGTTTTTT.